These 15 T cell receptor beta chains originate from one sample sequenced in a study of graft-versus-host responses after intestinal transplantation. Method: immunoSEQ multiplex PCR; TCRdb's copy keeps in-frame clones and lacks some. The data show some 110,000 clones, with roughly 93% seen just once and under 1.5% held by the top ten. These TCRs are of unknown antigen specificity. Sequenced material: unstimulated CD8+ T cells sorted from spleen or lymph node cells, taken before transplant. These receptors were collected from a human donor who was the organ donor for an intestinal transplant.

This chain joins TRBV2 and TRBJ2-7; 8 nucleotides agree with TRBD2. This CDR3 contains 15 residues. The V segment lost 1 base and the J segment 2 bases; nucleotides outside the gene matches: 4. Germline V CDR1 and CDR2: SNHLY, FYNNEI. The chain's CDR3 is CASSEGAGATYEQYF. CDR3 nucleotides: TGTGCCAGCAGTGAAGGAGCGGGAGCCACCTACGAGCAGTACTTC. The variable domain in full, with the rest retrieved from reference TRBV2 and TRBJ2-7, is EPEVTQTPSHQVTQMGQEVILRCVPISNHLYFYWYRQILGQKVEFLVSFYNNEISEKSEIFDDQFSVERPDGSNFTLKIRSTKLEDSAMYFCASSEGAGATYEQYFGPGTRLTVT.

The V call is TRBV27, the J call TRBJ1-1; D gene ambiguous. The CDR3 contains 15 residues. CDR1 and CDR2 (germline): MNHEY, SMNVEV (reference sequence). Deletions cut 2 bases from V and 6 bases from J, with 16 bases between. Here the CDR3 DNA reads TGTGCCAGCAGTTTAGCTGGGAGTTTCGGCGCTGAAGCTTTCTTT. Its protein product is CASSLAGSFGAEAFF.

This clone showed up just a few times. This rearrangement joins TRBV27 to TRBJ1-1; D unresolved. The germline gives CDR1 MNHEY, CDR2 SMNVEV (reference sequence). The CDR3 runs to 12 residues. Deletions cut 2 bases from V and 1 base from J, with 2 bases between. CDR3 region: CASSLQNTEAFF. CDR3 DNA: TGTGCCAGCAGTTTACAGAACACTGAAGCTTTCTTT.

This chain links TRBV19 with TRBJ2-7; D possibly uses TRBD1 or TRBD2 (5 bases each). V was trimmed by 5 bases and J by 2 bases, leaving 10 bases between them. Germline V CDR1 and CDR2: LNHDA, SQIVND (reference sequence). The CDR3 sequence is 13 residues long. The chain's CDR3 is CASSVGRAYEQYF. CDR3 DNA: TGTGCCAGTAGTGTGGGACGGGCCTACGAGCAGTACTTC. Together with reference TRBV19 and TRBJ2-7, the CDR3 gives the full variable domain: DGGITQSPKYLFRKEGQNVTLSCEQNLNHDAMYWYRQDPGQGLRLIYYSQIVNDFQKGDIAEGYSVSREKKESFPLTVTSAQKNPTAFYLCASSVGRAYEQYFGPGTRLTVT.

This clone was detected only a few times. The chain carries TRBV6-6 and TRBJ2-7; D remains unclear. This CDR3 comprises 14 residues. Germline CDR1 is MNHNY and CDR2 is SVGAGI (reference sequence). V lost 6 bases to trimming and J lost 0 bases, with 12 bases between them. The CDR3 region is CASSPTSSSYEQYF. The CDR3 DNA follows: TGTGCCAGCAGCCCTACATCGAGCTCCTACGAGCAGTACTTC.

The V call is TRBV9, the J call TRBJ2-7; 9 nucleotides line up with TRBD1. CDR1 SGDLS and CDR2 YYNGEE come from the germline V gene. Trimming took 4 bases from V and 5 from J; bases not matched to a gene: 7. The CDR3 totals 14 residues. The chain's CDR3 is CASSPRDRDHEQYF. CDR3 DNA sequence: TGTGCCAGCAGCCCCCGGGACAGGGACCACGAGCAGTACTTC.

V and J are TRBV27 and TRBJ2-1; no clear D. The CDR3 extends over 15 amino acids. Trimming shortened V by 2 bases and J by 4 bases, and 12 bases separated the two germline ends. CDR1 and CDR2 (germline): MNHEY, SMNVEV (reference sequence). CDR3 region: CASSLGPGPYNEQFF. CDR3 DNA: TGTGCCAGCAGTTTAGGGCCAGGACCGTACAATGAGCAGTTCTTC.

V gene TRBV27 combines with J gene TRBJ1-2, with D possibly matching TRBD1 (6 bases). Germline loops: CDR1 MNHEY, CDR2 SMNVEV (reference sequence). Between the trimmed V and J ends, which lost 6 bases and 4 bases, there was a span of 18 bases. The length of the CDR3 is 15 residues. Here the CDR3 reads CASRQYLGGVYGYTF. CDR3 DNA: TGTGCCAGCAGACAATATTTGGGGGGCGTCTATGGCTACACCTTC.

The count of this clone is one. This chain joins TRBV6-5 and TRBJ2-7, with 11 bases fitting TRBD1. The V gene end was trimmed by 4 bases and the J gene end by 6 bases; junction bases not matched to a gene: 11. Germline CDR1 MNHEY, CDR2 SVGAGI. This CDR3 has 16 residues. The CDR3 coding sequence is TGTGCCAGCAGTTCTACCCCCAGGACAGGGGGCTTCGAGCAGTACTTC. This sequence encodes CASSSTPRTGGFEQYF.

The rearrangement uses TRBV5-6 and TRBJ2-7; no clear D gene. Per germline, CDR1 SGHDT and CDR2 YYEEEE. The CDR3 has 15 amino acids. V lost 0 bases and J lost 0, with 10 bases in between. The DNA of the CDR3 is TGTGCCAGCAGCTTGGGGGGTGCCCCCTCCTACGAGCAGTACTTC. This encodes CASSLGGAPSYEQYF.

The chain recombines TRBV6-5 with TRBJ1-1, with no clear D. The V and J ends lost 2 bases and 4 bases respectively, with 11 bases between them. This CDR3 spans 14 amino acids. Germline loops: CDR1 MNHEY, CDR2 SVGAGI. CDR3 protein: CASSYSALATEAFF. CDR3 nucleotide sequence: TGTGCCAGCAGTTACAGCGCCCTGGCCACTGAAGCTTTCTTT.

As to this clone: The same CDR3 also results from other DNA sequences found in this sample. The chain couples TRBV9 to TRBJ2-3; D not resolved. The ends were cut back, 0 bases at V and 3 bases at J, with 5 bases in the middle. This CDR3 region has 13 residues. CDR1 and CDR2 (germline): SGDLS, YYNGEE. Written as DNA, the CDR3 is TGTGCCAGCAGCGTAGGGGATACAGATACGCAGTATTTT. It is translated as CASSVGDTDTQYF.

This chain joins TRBV2 and TRBJ2-7; TRBD2 might be the D (5 bases). Germline loops: CDR1 SNHLY, CDR2 FYNNEI. The ends were cut back, 4 bases at V and 0 bases at J, with 10 bases in the middle. The CDR3 sequence is 14 residues long. The CDR3 DNA reads TGTGCCAGCAGTGGCGGACTGGCCTCCTACGAGCAGTACTTC. Translated, it gives CASSGGLASYEQYF. The whole variable domain, remainder taken from reference TRBV2 and TRBJ2-7, is EPEVTQTPSHQVTQMGQEVILRCVPISNHLYFYWYRQILGQKVEFLVSFYNNEISEKSEIFDDQFSVERPDGSNFTLKIRSTKLEDSAMYFCASSGGLASYEQYFGPGTRLTVT.

V is TRBV19 and J is TRBJ1-5; tentative D call: TRBD1 (6 bases). This CDR3 region has 14 residues. The V and J ends lost 5 bases and 0 bases respectively, with 8 bases between them. Germline loops: CDR1 LNHDA, CDR2 SQIVND (reference sequence). CDR3 sequence (DNA): TGTGCCAGTAGTCAGGGGAGTAGCAATCAGCCCCAGCATTTT. Encoded protein: CASSQGSSNQPQHF. Full variable domain (missing parts from reference TRBV19 and TRBJ1-5): DGGITQSPKYLFRKEGQNVTLSCEQNLNHDAMYWYRQDPGQGLRLIYYSQIVNDFQKGDIAEGYSVSREKKESFPLTVTSAQKNPTAFYLCASSQGSSNQPQHFGDGTRLSIL.

DNA for the CDR3: TGTGCCAGCAGTGAACGCCTAGCGGGAGTAACAGATACGCAGTATTTT. Translation gives CASSERLAGVTDTQYF. The V call is TRBV6-1, the J call TRBJ2-3, with 10 nucleotides matching TRBD2. V lost 2 bases, J lost 3 bases, and 5 bases stayed unmatched. Germline V gives CDR1 MNHNS, CDR2 SASEGT. CDR3 length equals 16 residues.